A single sample is the source of the 26 T cell receptor beta chains below, sequenced in a study of blood T cells in healthy people across ages. It was with a sample-barcoded 5' primer and a J-beta primer mix that a second PCR of about 6 to 12 cycles was run. Each CDR3 protein is one row after TCRdb ran MiXCR on the 5' RACE reads. This table holds around 1,600,000 distinct CDR3 sequences, 42% found once. Sequences were obtained from blood. Every receptor here comes from a woman aged 18 to 35 in good health.

This chain joins TRBV2 and TRBJ2-1, with 7 bases that match TRBD1. The CDR3 contains 15 residues. Germline CDR1 is SNHLY and CDR2 is FYNNEI. Losses at the gene ends were 8 bases for V and 0 bases for J; bases not matched to a gene: 7. The CDR3 region is CASVRDRASYNEQFF. As DNA, the CDR3 is TGTGCCAGCGTCCGGGACAGAGCCTCCTACAATGAGCAGTTCTTC.

As concerns this clonotype: A clone one base away is much larger, so this may be a read error. V and J are TRBV4-2 and TRBJ2-1, with D maybe TRBD1 (5 bases). Germline V lookup: CDR1 LGHNA, CDR2 YNFKEQ. CDR3 length equals 15 residues. The CDR3 DNA is TGTGCCAGCAGCCAAGGAGACATTCAGGACAATAAGCAGTTCTTC. It encodes CASSQGDIQDNKQFF.

The genes are TRBV27 and TRBJ2-1; D ambiguous. Between the trimmed V and J ends, which lost 6 bases and 0 bases, there was a span of 9 bases. Germline V lookup: CDR1 MNHEY, CDR2 SMNVEV (reference sequence). The length of the CDR3 is 14 residues. The CDR3 region is CASRWRSSYNEQFF. CDR3 nucleotides: TGTGCCAGCAGGTGGCGAAGCTCCTACAATGAGCAGTTCTTC.

The chain uses TRBV6-2 or TRBV6-3 and TRBJ2-3; possibly TRBD2 for D (5 bases). The CDR3 spans 14 residues. With 6 bases removed from V and 4 bases from J, the gap between germline ends came to 14 bases. Germline V lookup: CDR1 MNHEY, CDR2 SVGEGT. CDR3 protein: CASSRGVWADTQYF. The DNA for the CDR3 is TGTGCCAGCAGCCGGGGAGTGTGGGCAGATACGCAGTATTTT.

The chain uses TRBV3-1 and TRBJ1-6; tentative D call: TRBD1 (5 bases). Germline CDR1 reads LGHDT; CDR2 reads YNNKEL (reference sequence). Trimming removed 4 bases from V and 1 base from J, with 23 bases in between. The CDR3 has 20 amino acids. CDR3: CASSPQRVLSRGSYNSPLHF. CDR3 nucleotides: TGTGCCAGCAGCCCCCAGCGTGTCCTCTCGAGGGGATCCTATAATTCACCCCTCCACTTT.

This clonotype was seen a handful of times. The chain couples TRBV6-5 to TRBJ2-1; a weak D match, TRBD1 (5 bases). The CDR3 spans 13 residues. V was clipped by 3 bases and J by 7 bases, with 10 bases between them. In germline, CDR1 is MNHEY, CDR2 SVGAGI. Here the CDR3 reads CASSYVAGNEQFF. Here the CDR3 DNA reads TGTGCCAGCAGTTATGTAGCAGGGAATGAGCAGTTCTTC.

Only a few counts were recorded for this clonotype. The J gene is TRBJ2-1, the V gene TRBV29-1; no definite D call. Germline V gene lookup returns CDR1 SQVTM and CDR2 ANQGSEA. The CDR3 has 11 amino acids. V dropped 6 bases and J dropped 4 bases, with 7 bases sitting between them. CDR3 nucleotide sequence: TGCAGCGTGAGCTTTTACAATGAGCAGTTCTTC. Protein: CSVSFYNEQFF.

In its sample, this clonotype was seen a few times. The J gene is TRBJ2-3, the V gene TRBV7-2; 7 nucleotides match TRBD2. The CDR3 runs 14 residues. Germline V lookup: CDR1 SGHTA, CDR2 FQGNSA. With 2 bases clipped from V and 4 bases from J, the junction kept 3 bases outside the gene matches. For the CDR3, the DNA is TGTGCCAGCAGCTTATTCGCGGGGGCAGATACGCAGTATTTT. Protein: CASSLFAGADTQYF.

The chain has TRBV7-2 and TRBJ2-7; tentatively, D is TRBD1 or TRBD2 (5 bases each). This CDR3 is built from 15 residues. The germline CDR1 and CDR2 sequences are SGHTA and FQGNSA. The V end was cut by 4 bases, the J end by 7 bases, with 20 bases between. The CDR3 DNA is TGTGCCAGCAGCTATCAGACAGCGGTTTACGGGGAGCAGTACTTC. It specifies CASSYQTAVYGEQYF.

This clonotype was recorded a few times. The CDR3 DNA reads as TGTGCCAGCAGCGCCCAGGGGGCGAGGAACACTGAAGCTTTCTTT. The encoded protein is CASSAQGARNTEAFF. The rearrangement joins TRBV21-1 to TRBJ1-1; the D segment call TRBD1 is taken from the table without a DNA check. TRBV21-1 is a recognized pseudogene. The CDR3 is 15 residues long.

The sample holds a few counts of this clonotype. J is TRBJ2-7 and V is TRBV29-1; TRBD2 matches 7 bases. After removal of 5 bases from V and 2 bases from J, the junction contained 18 bases not matched to a gene. From germline, CDR1 is SQVTM and CDR2 ANQGSEA. The CDR3 covers 17 residues. The CDR3, as DNA: TGCAGCGTTTCCTCAGGCCGACAACTAGCGTCACCCTACGAGCAGTACTTC. It codes for CSVSSGRQLASPYEQYF.

The CDR3 DNA reads as TGTGCCAGCAGCTTACCGAGGACAGGGCCTGAAGCTTTCTTT. Its translation is CASSLPRTGPEAFF. The V and J genes are TRBV11-2 and TRBJ1-1; 8 bases fit TRBD1. The germline V gene encodes CDR1 SGHAT and CDR2 FQNNGV. Germline trimming cut 2 bases from V and 6 bases from J; bases unmatched to any gene: 5. CDR3 size: 14 residues.

There are a few counts of this clonotype. The chain recombines TRBV14 with TRBJ1-2; D is ambiguous. Germline loops: CDR1 SGHDN, CDR2 FVKESK. Trimming removed 4 bases from V and 0 bases from J, with 15 bases in between. The CDR3 is 16 amino acids. CDR3 coding DNA: TGTGCCAGCAGCCCTATGGGGAGGGCTACTAACTATGGCTACACCTTC. Translation gives CASSPMGRATNYGYTF.

The sample holds one count of this clonotype. J is TRBJ1-1 and V is TRBV10-3, with 8 bases lining up with TRBD1. The CDR3 spans 14 residues. V gave up 2 bases and J gave up 10 bases; unmatched junction bases: 9. Looked up from germline, CDR1 is ENHRY and CDR2 is SYGVKD. CDR3 residues: CAISEVDRAGGAFF. CDR3 sequence (DNA): TGTGCCATCAGTGAGGTGGACAGGGCAGGGGGAGCTTTCTTT.

V usage is TRBV3-1 and J usage is TRBJ2-5; TRBD2 is a possible D gene (6 bases). Deletions cut 1 base from V and 1 base from J, with 10 bases between. There are 15 residues in the CDR3. Germline CDR1 reads LGHDT; CDR2 reads YNNKEL (reference sequence). The CDR3 sequence is CASSQAGVFQETQYF. The CDR3 DNA is TGTGCCAGCAGCCAAGCGGGGGTCTTCCAAGAGACCCAGTACTTC.

The chain carries TRBV5-5 and TRBJ1-2, with D hard to call. This CDR3 comprises 12 residues. V lost 2 bases and J 5 bases, leaving 7 bases between the germline ends. Germline CDR1 and CDR2: SGHKS and YYEKEE (reference sequence). CDR3 sequence (DNA): TGTGCCAGCAGCTTCGACATTTATGGCTACACCTTC. Its translation is CASSFDIYGYTF.

This chain uses TRBV10-3 with TRBJ2-5; D possibly corresponds to TRBD2 (7 bases). The V and J ends lost 6 bases and 11 bases respectively, with 25 bases between them. Looked up from germline, CDR1 is ENHRY and CDR2 is SYGVKD. The CDR3 loop spans 15 amino acids. The CDR3 reads CAIRPSGGGRYEQYF. The CDR3 DNA follows: TGTGCCATCAGGCCGTCCGGCGGGGGCCGATATGAGCAGTACTTC.

This chain joins TRBV15 and TRBJ1-6; TRBD1 matches 8 bases. J lost 8 bases, V lost 1 base, and 1 base had no gene match. The CDR3 consists of 14 residues. Germline V gives CDR1 LNHNV, CDR2 YYDKDF (reference sequence). The CDR3 nucleotides are TGTGCCACCAGCAGAGTGGGACAGGATTCACCCCTCCACTTT. Translation: CATSRVGQDSPLHF. Based on the CDR3 plus reference TRBV15 and TRBJ1-6, the full variable domain is DAMVIQNPRYQVTQFGKPVTLSCSQTLNHNVMYWYQQKSSQAPKLLFHYYDKDFNNEADTPDNFQSRRPNTSFCFLDIRSPGLGDTAMYLCATSRVGQDSPLHFGNGTRLTVT.

Here the CDR3 reads CASSLAKGSNEQFF. The CDR3 region has the DNA TGTGCCAGCAGCTTAGCTAAGGGGTCTAATGAGCAGTTCTTC. V and J are TRBV7-2 and TRBJ2-1; the D gene is possibly TRBD1 (5 bases). Trimming left V 0 bases short and J 7 bases short, with 10 bases between. The CDR3 runs to 14 residues. Looked up from germline, CDR1 is SGHTA and CDR2 is FQGNSA.

Only a few counts were recorded for this clonotype. This chain links TRBV29-1 with TRBJ1-1; D is ambiguous. V shed 7 bases and J shed 0 bases, with 3 bases lying between them. Per the germline V gene, CDR1 is SQVTM and CDR2 is ANQGSEA. The CDR3 has 10 residues. CDR3 DNA: TGCAGCGGTTTGAACACTGAAGCTTTCTTT. It is translated as CSGLNTEAFF.

This clonotype has more than one count but fewer than ten. This chain uses TRBV29-1 with TRBJ2-1; TRBD1 aligns across 9 bases. This CDR3 comprises 16 residues. V lost 6 bases to trimming and J lost 5 bases; unmatched junction nucleotides: 14. Germline lookup yields CDR1 SQVTM and CDR2 ANQGSEA. This CDR3 reads CSVEITGTGINNEQFF. The CDR3 DNA sequence: TGCAGCGTAGAAATAACCGGGACAGGGATTAACAATGAGCAGTTCTTC.

This clonotype was detected only a few times. The V call is TRBV25-1, the J call TRBJ2-7, with a weak D call TRBD2 (5 bases). Trimming removed 3 bases from V and 3 bases from J, with 9 bases in between. CDR1 is MGHDK and CDR2 is SYGVNS in the germline V gene. The CDR3 sequence is 13 residues long. The CDR3: CASSDTRDYEQYF. CDR3 bases: TGTGCCAGCAGTGACACACGGGACTACGAGCAGTACTTC.

This clonotype was observed a handful of times. V usage is TRBV27 and J usage is TRBJ2-5; 9 nucleotides match TRBD2. The CDR3 contains 14 residues. The trim removed 6 bases at V and 5 bases at J, leaving 7 bases unmatched. CDR1 and CDR2 from the germline V gene are MNHEY and SMNVEV (reference sequence). The CDR3 here is CASRAGLAVETQYF. The DNA for the CDR3 is TGTGCCAGCAGAGCGGGACTAGCTGTGGAGACCCAGTACTTC.

The chain carries TRBV7-9 and TRBJ1-5, with TRBD1 as a possible D gene (5 bases). The CDR3 runs 11 residues. The V end lost 4 bases, the J end lost 11 bases, and 9 bases lay between the germline ends. Germline CDR1 is SEHNR and CDR2 is FQNEAQ (reference sequence). DNA of the CDR3: TGTGCCAGCAGCTCTATAGGGGCCCAGCATTTT. Its protein product is CASSSIGAQHF. Combining the CDR3 with reference TRBV7-9 and TRBJ1-5 gives the whole variable domain DTGVSQNPRHKITKRGQNVTFRCDPISEHNRLYWYRQTLGQGPEFLTYFQNEAQLEKSRLLSDRFSAERPKGSFSTLEIQRTEQGDSAMYLCASSSIGAQHFGDGTRLSIL.

V is TRBV9 and J is TRBJ1-3; maybe TRBD1 (5 bases). The CDR3 loop spans 14 amino acids. The germline V gene has CDR1 SGDLS and CDR2 YYNGEE. V lost 2 bases to trimming and J lost 9 bases, with 15 bases between them. This CDR3 is CASSVSFMGPTIYF. CDR3 nucleotide sequence: TGTGCCAGCAGCGTTTCCTTCATGGGGCCCACCATATATTTT.

The V and J genes are TRBV7-2 and TRBJ2-5, with TRBD2 identical over 9 bases. Germline CDR1 SGHTA, CDR2 FQGNSA. Trimming removed 3 bases from V and 11 bases from J; junction bases left unmatched: 16. The CDR3 loop spans 16 amino acids. CDR3 protein: CASSFGLARVLNEQYF. CDR3 sequence (DNA): TGTGCCAGCAGCTTTGGACTAGCGCGCGTCCTGAATGAGCAGTACTTC.